This entry lists 11 T cell receptor beta chains sequenced from one sample in a study of T cell repertoires in cytomegalovirus infection. Their target antigens are unknown. TCRdb passed the reads through MiXCR, listing each CDR3 protein once. The sample carries about 700,000 distinct CDR3 sequences, around 35% recorded once. Sequenced here: cultured PBMCs, sampled from culture after CMV antigen stimulation. The origin of the receptors is a human donor in good health (CMV status not recorded). Some clones in this sample may be carry-over from other donors' samples.

The rearrangement joins TRBV27 to TRBJ2-7, with 12 bases that match TRBD2. V shed 2 bases, J shed 1 base, and the junction held 3 bases outside the gene matches. Germline CDR1 and CDR2: MNHEY and SMNVEV (reference sequence). The CDR3 covers 16 residues. CDR3 coding DNA: TGTGCCAGCAGTTTACTAGCGGGGGGGTCTTCCTACGAGCAGTACTTC. Translating gives CASSLLAGGSSYEQYF.

The V call is TRBV28, the J call TRBJ1-2; 7 bases match TRBD1. The CDR3 consists of 14 residues. Trimming removed 5 bases from V and 3 bases from J; junction bases left unmatched: 6. Germline V CDR1 and CDR2: MDHEN, SYDVKM. The CDR3 DNA is TGTGCCAGCAGTAAACAGGGGTTCGACTATGGCTACACCTTC. It codes for CASSKQGFDYGYTF.

A few counts support this clonotype. The chain has TRBV6-2 or TRBV6-3 and TRBJ2-1; perhaps TRBD2 as D (6 bases). Per germline, CDR1 MNHEY and CDR2 SVGEGT. The CDR3 is 14 residues long. V was shortened by 6 bases and J by 8 bases, with 17 bases between the two germline ends. CDR3 DNA sequence: TGTGCCAGCAGCGCCCGAGACTGGGGGGATGAGCAGTTCTTC. It specifies CASSARDWGDEQFF.

The sample holds many counts of this clonotype. The chain carries TRBV7-2 and TRBJ2-2; D not certain. Germline V gene lookup returns CDR1 SGHTA and CDR2 FQGNSA. This CDR3 is built from 15 residues. V was clipped by 1 base and J by 2 bases, with 8 bases between them. CDR3 nucleotides: TGTGCCAGCAGCTTAGGGTTAGTTAACACCGGGGAGCTGTTTTTT. This encodes CASSLGLVNTGELFF.

There are a few counts of this clonotype. The chain employs TRBV4-3 and TRBJ2-7, with D uncertain. CDR1 and CDR2 (germline): LGHNA, YSLEER. V shed 1 base and J shed 2 bases, with 12 bases lying between them. This CDR3 comprises 15 residues. CDR3 amino acids: CASSQAPQPTYEQYF. The CDR3, as DNA: TGCGCCAGCAGCCAAGCTCCCCAGCCGACCTACGAGCAGTACTTC.

This clonotype appeared a few times. The chain employs TRBV6-2 or TRBV6-3 and TRBJ2-2; D uncertain. The CDR3 extends over 17 amino acids. Germline V gene sequence: CDR1 MNHEY, CDR2 SVGEGT. Trimming removed 6 bases at V and 1 base at J, with 18 bases between. CDR3 sequence: CASSNDLVRRNTGELFF. CDR3 DNA sequence: TGTGCCAGCAGCAATGATTTAGTTAGGCGGAACACCGGGGAGCTGTTTTTT.

The V and J genes are TRBV20-1 and TRBJ2-7; D gene unclear. The length of the CDR3 is 15 residues. Germline V CDR1 and CDR2: DFQATT, SNEGSKA (reference sequence). The V end was cut by 1 base, the J end by 0 bases, with 13 bases between. Here the CDR3 reads CSARVWRISSYEQYF. Written as DNA, the CDR3 is TGCAGTGCTAGAGTTTGGCGGATATCCTCCTACGAGCAGTACTTC.

This clonotype has a handful of counts. The V call is TRBV28, the J call TRBJ1-4; D may be TRBD1 (6 bases). Trimming stripped 5 bases from V and 8 bases from J, with 18 bases between. Germline lookup yields CDR1 MDHEN and CDR2 SYDVKM. This CDR3 has 15 residues. The CDR3 spells CASSPGGGRWEKLFF. The CDR3 coding sequence is TGTGCCAGCAGTCCCGGGGGCGGCCGGTGGGAAAAACTGTTTTTT. Full variable domain (rest looked up from reference TRBV28 and TRBJ1-4): DVKVTQSSRYLVKRTGEKVFLECVQDMDHENMFWYRQDPGLGLRLIYFSYDVKMKEKGDIPEGYSVSREKKERFSLILESASTNQTSMYLCASSPGGGRWEKLFFGSGTQLSVL.

The genes are TRBV20-1 and TRBJ2-7; 9 bases match TRBD2. There are 15 residues in the CDR3. V was pared by 0 bases and J by 5 bases, with 8 bases of the junction left unmatched. In germline, CDR1 is DFQATT, CDR2 SNEGSKA (reference sequence). The CDR3 DNA sequence: TGCAGTGCTAGAGATAGTGGCGGGGGGGCCCACGAGCAGTACTTC. It codes for CSARDSGGGAHEQYF.

This clonotype was recorded a few times. This rearrangement joins TRBV6-1 to TRBJ1-5; tentative D call: TRBD1 (5 bases). This CDR3 has 15 residues. V shed 6 bases and J shed 4 bases, with 16 bases lying between them. CDR1 is MNHNS and CDR2 is SASEGT in the germline V gene. The CDR3 is CASRTTGLSNQPQHF. CDR3 nucleotides: TGTGCCAGCAGGACCACAGGACTCTCAAATCAGCCCCAGCATTTT.

This chain joins TRBV6-1 and TRBJ2-7; possibly TRBD1 for D (6 bases). Germline loops: CDR1 MNHNS, CDR2 SASEGT. This CDR3 is built from 14 residues. The V gene lost 7 bases and the J gene lost 3 bases, with 16 bases spanning the gap. In DNA form, the CDR3 reads TGTGCCAGCATTCAGACAGGACTCCACTACGAGCAGTACTTC. Translation: CASIQTGLHYEQYF.